This is a list of T cell receptor beta chains from one sample in a study of CD8 T cells in ankylosing spondylitis. From the 5' RACE reads, TCRdb called clonotypes with MiXCR, one entry per CDR3 protein. This table holds hundreds of thousands of distinct CDR3 sequences, approximately 17% found once. Sequencing was done on a sample of blood, either unsorted or a sorted T cell fraction (not recorded which). The receptor set was obtained from a male donor with ankylosing spondylitis. Both conserved end residues are part of each CDR3. Fields, in order: V gene, J gene, D gene, CDR3 protein. The D gene is left open where the match is weak.

TRBV12-3/TRBV12-4	TRBJ2-1	-	CASSLSQGERKQFF
TRBV2	TRBJ2-1	-	CASSENGYNEQFF
TRBV10-3	TRBJ2-1	TRBD2	CAIQRGTSGVNEQFF
TRBV29-1	TRBJ1-1	-	CSVSGTFMNTEAFF
TRBV9	TRBJ2-5	-	CASSVVTGRGETQYF
TRBV12-3/TRBV12-4	TRBJ2-5	-	CASSTQGETQYF
TRBV20-1	TRBJ2-3	TRBD2	CSATNRGLAGGDTQYF
TRBV12-3/TRBV12-4	TRBJ1-5	-	CASSVSRGLQNQPQHF
TRBV20-1	TRBJ1-2	-	CSAEGRTANYGYTF
TRBV12-3/TRBV12-4	TRBJ1-2	-	CASRSQGWAGGYTF
TRBV7-8	TRBJ2-1	-	CASSQLSGEGNEQFF
TRBV27	TRBJ2-1	-	CASRGSGRGYNEQFF
TRBV7-2	TRBJ2-1	-	CASSSDSYNEQFF
TRBV12-3/TRBV12-4	TRBJ1-5	-	CASSRTRGGIDQPQHF
TRBV7-3	TRBJ2-7	TRBD1	CASSLQGAEDEQYF
TRBV11-1	TRBJ2-1	TRBD1	CASSPNPKPGQGVYNEQFF
TRBV11-3	TRBJ2-2	-	CASSQRGANTGELFF
TRBV12-3/TRBV12-4	TRBJ2-1	TRBD2	CASSYRTSGNEQFF
TRBV25-1	TRBJ1-5	TRBD1	CASSSDRDNQPQHF
TRBV3-1	TRBJ1-2	-	CASSQTVNGYTF
TRBV29-1	TRBJ1-1	-	CSVGWGRDTEAFF
TRBV28	TRBJ2-3	-	CASSLVLVPESKTDTQYF
TRBV3-1	TRBJ2-7	-	CASSQIPGEQYF
TRBV5-1	TRBJ2-3	-	CASSLAGTERADTQYF
TRBV3-1	TRBJ2-1	TRBD2	CASSPLNGGAYNEQFF
TRBV19	TRBJ1-5	-	CASSPPPYSNQPQHF
TRBV7-9	TRBJ2-1	-	CASSPEDGNDNEQFF
TRBV20-1	TRBJ2-7	-	CSARGDKSSYEQYF
TRBV29-1	TRBJ1-1	TRBD1	CSVGTGVGTEAFF
TRBV10-3	TRBJ1-3	-	CAIVGGSGNTIYF
TRBV27	TRBJ2-7	TRBD1	CASSGTGVYEQYF
TRBV24-1	TRBJ2-3	-	CATSDEQGTQYF
TRBV20-1	TRBJ2-1	TRBD2	CSAPLASGSNEQFF
TRBV20-1	TRBJ1-1	-	CSARSGKRLMNTEAFF
TRBV7-9	TRBJ2-7	-	CASSLAAVSHEQYF
TRBV27	TRBJ1-2	-	CASSLERGGYGYTF
TRBV24-1	TRBJ2-2	TRBD2	CATSRMGLADNTGELFF
TRBV6-2/TRBV6-3	TRBJ2-5	TRBD2	CASSYASGRETQYF
TRBV10-3	TRBJ2-2	-	CAISESDSTGELFF
TRBV3-1	TRBJ2-5	-	CASSQQGGGKETQYF
TRBV15	TRBJ1-1	TRBD1	CATSRVGGSNEAFF
TRBV12-3/TRBV12-4	TRBJ2-7	-	CASTLSNTYEQYF
TRBV19	TRBJ2-7	-	CASSRDTTYEQYF
TRBV6-2/TRBV6-3	TRBJ1-5	-	CASSYSGNPGNQPQHF
TRBV12-3/TRBV12-4	TRBJ1-1	TRBD1	CASSAGTGLTFF
TRBV18	TRBJ1-2	-	CASSPVSGNSYGYTF
TRBV6-2/TRBV6-3	TRBJ1-1	-	CASSYYNRGGWTEAFF
TRBV12-3/TRBV12-4	TRBJ1-1	TRBD1	CASSRTGGNTEAFF
TRBV28	TRBJ2-1	-	CASDGGFREQFF
TRBV9	TRBJ1-2	-	CASSLRTTTNYGYTF
TRBV5-1	TRBJ2-1	TRBD1	CASTPLGQGGNEQFF
TRBV7-9	TRBJ2-1	-	CASSRDSMGKNNEQFF
TRBV11-2	TRBJ1-6	-	CASSPDGSPLHF